The 12 T cell receptor beta chains presented below share a single source sample, sequenced in a study of T cells in Graves' hyperthyroidism and ophthalmopathy. TCR beta CDR3 regions were amplified from RNA. The HTBI primer set drove a first-round RT-PCR of the TCR CDR3. TCRdb independently ran MiXCR on the multiplex PCR reads; one entry per CDR3 protein. This sample has over 250,000 distinct CDR3 sequences, with approximately 26% found just once. The sequenced sample was blood. All receptors derive from a man between 35 and 55 years old with Graves' hyperthyroidism that later progressed to Graves' ophthalmopathy.

This clonotype was detected ten times or more. V gene TRBV12-3 or TRBV12-4 combines with J gene TRBJ2-2; no clear D gene. This CDR3 has 17 residues. Between the trimmed V and J ends, which lost 2 bases and 7 bases, there was a span of 20 bases. DNA for the CDR3: TGTGCCAGCAGTTTAACGAATTTCGCAGTTTCGGGCGGGGAGCTGTTTTTT. It encodes CASSLTNFAVSGGELFF.

The chain recombines TRBV10-1 with TRBJ1-1; D is unclear. CDR3 length: 13 residues. Between the trimmed V and J ends, which lost 0 bases and 4 bases, there was a span of 6 bases. The germline V gene has CDR1 WNHNN and CDR2 SYGVQD (reference sequence). The CDR3 loop reads CASSESRGTEAFF. CDR3 bases: TGCGCCAGCAGTGAGTCCCGGGGCACTGAAGCTTTCTTT.

This clonotype was picked up many times. This chain joins TRBV20-1 and TRBJ2-5; D not certain. The V end lost 3 bases, the J end lost 7 bases, and 12 bases lay between the germline ends. Germline V CDR1 and CDR2: DFQATT, SNEGSKA (reference sequence). The CDR3 has 12 residues. DNA for the CDR3: TGCAGTGCTAGGTACAGAGGCGGGACCCAGTACTTC. This sequence encodes CSARYRGGTQYF.

This clonotype was counted a few times. The chain joins TRBV30 to TRBJ1-1; D uncertain. Germline lookup yields CDR1 GTSNPN and CDR2 SVGIG (reference sequence). V lost 1 base, J lost 2 bases, and 11 bases lay in between. The CDR3 consists of 14 residues. The CDR3 protein is CAWSEKRDNTEAFF. CDR3 nucleotides: TGTGCCTGGAGTGAGAAGAGAGATAACACTGAAGCTTTCTTT.

The chain employs TRBV6-1 and TRBJ1-5; D not resolved. Germline V gene sequence: CDR1 MNHNS, CDR2 SASEGT. The CDR3 extends over 18 amino acids. Trimming shortened V by 1 base and J by 0 bases, and 16 bases separated the two germline ends. CDR3 in DNA: TGTGCCAGCAGTGAAGGTTCGGGGAGGCCGTATAGCAATCAGCCCCAGCATTTT. Translated, it gives CASSEGSGRPYSNQPQHF.

This rearrangement joins TRBV7-2 to TRBJ2-7, with D unclear. Trimming cost V 5 bases and J 7 bases, with 15 bases left between them. This CDR3 contains 13 residues. Germline V gene data show CDR1 as SGHTA and CDR2 as FQGNSA. This chain's CDR3 is CASSPRFTQEQYF. The CDR3 DNA is TGTGCCAGCAGCCCTCGGTTCACACAGGAGCAGTACTTC.

This clonotype was recorded many times. The CDR3 DNA reads as TGTGCCAGCACGCGGTTGGGACAGGGCGGAAACACCATATATTTT. As protein: CASTRLGQGGNTIYF. This chain connects TRBV6-2 or TRBV6-3 to TRBJ1-3, with TRBD1 matching 9 bases. V shed 7 bases, J shed 4 bases, and the junction held 8 bases outside the gene matches. CDR3 length equals 15 residues. Per germline, CDR1 MNHEY and CDR2 SVGEGT.

This clonotype has ten or more counts. The chain carries TRBV19 and TRBJ1-1, with TRBD1 as a possible D gene (6 bases). The CDR3 has 14 residues. Trimming took 2 bases from V and 8 from J, leaving 15 bases between them. Germline CDR1 reads LNHDA; CDR2 reads SQIVND (reference sequence). CDR3 coding DNA: TGTGCCAGTAGTATATCCCGGCAGGGGACAGAAGCTTTCTTT. Protein product: CASSISRQGTEAFF.

This clonotype was counted many times. CDR3 amino acids: CASSSPTRNTEAFF. CDR3 nucleotides: TGCGCCAGCAGCTCCCCGACACGGAACACTGAAGCTTTCTTT. The V and J genes are TRBV5-1 and TRBJ1-1; D is unresolved. V lost 3 bases and J 1 base, leaving 10 bases between the germline ends. From germline, CDR1 is SGHRS and CDR2 YFSETQ. The CDR3 sequence is 14 residues long.

Notes on this clonotype: Sequence at one end of the junction differs from germline and may be a read error. The gene calls are TRBV13 and TRBJ2-7; D is undetermined. CDR3 size: 17 residues. The germline gives CDR1 PRHDT, CDR2 FYEKMQ (reference sequence). The CDR3 DNA reads TGTGCCTGCAGCGCCTCCTCCAGACCTTCAAACTTCTACGAGCAGTACTTC. This codes for CACSASSRPSNFYEQYF.

The V gene is TRBV20-1, the J gene TRBJ1-6, with a tentative D call TRBD1 (5 bases). With 5 bases removed from V and 8 bases from J, the gap between germline ends came to 19 bases. This CDR3 is built from 15 residues. CDR1 is DFQATT and CDR2 is SNEGSKA in the germline V gene (reference sequence). The CDR3: CSAEPPQGPDSPLHF. The DNA of the CDR3 is TGCAGTGCTGAACCCCCCCAGGGCCCCGATTCACCCCTCCACTTT.

The gene calls are TRBV28 and TRBJ1-5; D ambiguous. CDR3 length: 16 residues. Germline V gives CDR1 MDHEN, CDR2 SYDVKM. Trimming took 3 bases from V and 2 from J, leaving 14 bases between them. CDR3 DNA sequence: TGTGCCAGCAGTTTCATTAGCAACCTAGGCAATCAGCCCCAGCATTTT. Protein product: CASSFISNLGNQPQHF.